This is a list of T cell receptor beta chains from one sample in a study of T cell changes during pregnancy in multiple sclerosis. TCRdb's copy holds only in-frame clones and misses some; the assay was immunoSEQ multiplex PCR. Of about 87,000 clones detected, around 93% appear once; the ten largest clones hold approximately 1.3%. The specimen comprised peripheral blood, sampled in the third trimester of pregnancy. The receptors originated from a female donor in good health, enrolled as a control in a pregnancy study. CDR3s include the opening cysteine and the closing phenylalanine or tryptophan. Fields, in order: clone size, J gene, D gene, V gene, CDR3 protein, CDR3 DNA. The D gene is left open where the match is weak. Part of the rows lack a size; the others show once, few, many or a class for expanded clones.

NA,TRBJ1-1,NA,TRBV5-4,CASSSRSGQNTEAFF,TGTGCCAGCAGCTCCCGTTCGGGTCAGAACACTGAAGCTTTCTTT
NA,TRBJ1-1,TRBD1,TRBV12-5,CASGPGTGDLNTEAFF,TGTGCTAGTGGCCCCGGGACAGGGGACTTGAACACTGAAGCTTTCTTT
NA,TRBJ2-7,TRBD1,TRBV5-6,CASSLVVGTARYEQYF,TGTGCCAGCAGCTTGGTAGTCGGGACAGCAAGGTACGAGCAGTACTTC
NA,TRBJ1-5,NA,TRBV7-2,CASSLSGYNQPQHF,TGTGCCAGCAGCTTATCAGGATACAATCAGCCCCAGCATTTT
NA,TRBJ2-1,TRBD2,TRBV9,CASSVGLAGLNEQFF,TGTGCCAGCAGCGTTGGGCTAGCGGGATTAAATGAGCAGTTCTTC
NA,TRBJ2-2,NA,TRBV27,CASSLSGTGELFF,TGTGCCAGCAGTTTAAGCGGGACCGGGGAGCTGTTTTTT
NA,TRBJ2-1,TRBD2,TRBV5-6,CASSSASGRRDNEQFF,TGTGCCAGCAGCTCAGCTAGCGGGAGGAGAGACAATGAGCAGTTCTTC
NA,TRBJ1-2,TRBD1,TRBV9,CASSPNRGGYGYTF,TGTGCCAGCAGCCCAAACAGGGGAGGCTATGGCTACACCTTC
NA,TRBJ2-1,TRBD2,TRBV4-1,CASSQGAPGGMDNEQFF,TGCGCCAGCAGCCAAGGGGCTCCGGGAGGAATGGACAATGAGCAGTTCTTC
NA,TRBJ2-2,TRBD2,TRBV7-2,CASSLRAGALFSGELFF,TGTGCCAGCAGCTTAAGGGCGGGAGCCCTGTTTTCCGGGGAGCTGTTTTTT
NA,TRBJ2-5,NA,TRBV11-2,CASSLEDPAVLGETQYF,TGTGCCAGCAGCTTGGAGGATCCAGCGGTCCTGGGAGAGACCCAGTACTTC
NA,TRBJ2-1,TRBD2,TRBV28,CASSFEGEGRWNEQFF,TGTGCCAGCAGTTTCGAAGGGGAGGGCCGTTGGAATGAGCAGTTCTTC
NA,TRBJ1-3,NA,TRBV7-2,CASSLGRTASGNTIYF,TGTGCCAGCAGCTTAGGAAGGACAGCCTCTGGAAACACCATATATTTT
NA,TRBJ2-5,NA,TRBV7-9,CASSTWDTSQETQYF,TGTGCCAGCAGCACATGGGACACCTCCCAAGAGACCCAGTACTTC
NA,TRBJ2-5,NA,TRBV7-2,CASSQAGYRETQYF,TGTGCCAGCAGCCAAGCCGGGTATAGGGAGACCCAGTACTTC
NA,TRBJ2-3,NA,TRBV2,CASSEAPGDTQYF,TGTGCCAGCAGTGAAGCCCCGGGAGATACGCAGTATTTT
NA,TRBJ1-2,NA,TRBV6-5,CASSYNMNYGYTF,TGTGCCAGCAGTTATAATATGAACTATGGCTACACCTTC
NA,TRBJ1-2,NA,TRBV29-1,CSVEGGYGYTF,TGCAGCGTTGAAGGAGGGTACGGCTACACCTTC
NA,TRBJ2-7,NA,TRBV5-5,CASSFATEPYEQYF,TGTGCCAGCAGCTTCGCGACAGAACCTTACGAGCAGTACTTC
NA,TRBJ2-3,NA,TRBV27,CATGRISTDTQYF,TGTGCCACGGGAAGAATTAGCACAGATACGCAGTATTTT
NA,TRBJ2-7,NA,TRBV15,CATSRESRPGEQYF,TGTGCCACCAGCAGAGAATCCCGACCGGGCGAGCAGTACTTC
NA,TRBJ2-1,NA,TRBV6-6,CASSVGSSYNEQFF,TGTGCCAGCAGCGTAGGGAGCTCCTACAATGAGCAGTTCTTC
NA,TRBJ1-1,NA,TRBV25-1,CASSESGGRGTEAFF,TGTGCCAGCAGTGAATCCGGGGGGCGAGGAACTGAAGCTTTCTTT
NA,TRBJ2-5,TRBD2,TRBV27,CASSLAAGGLETQYF,TGTGCCAGCAGTTTGGCCGCGGGAGGTCTAGAGACCCAGTACTTC
NA,TRBJ1-5,NA,TRBV19,CASSIIENQPQHF,TGTGCCAGTAGTATAATAGAGAATCAGCCCCAGCATTTT
NA,TRBJ1-2,TRBD1,TRBV2,CASSRDRGVAIGYTF,TGTGCCAGCAGTCGGGACAGAGGGGTAGCGATTGGCTACACCTTC
NA,TRBJ2-3,TRBD2,TRBV7-2,CASSDGAGGLTDTQYF,TGTGCCAGCAGCGACGGCGCGGGGGGGCTCACAGATACGCAGTATTTT
NA,TRBJ2-5,NA,TRBV7-7,CASSRRVGGIETQYF,TGTGCCAGCAGCCGACGGGTAGGGGGAATCGAGACCCAGTACTTC
once,TRBJ1-5,TRBD1,TRBV2,CASSKGTGLHQPQHF,TGTGCCAGCAGTAAAGGGACAGGCCTGCATCAGCCCCAGCATTTT
NA,TRBJ1-5,NA,TRBV2,CASSDQGVGQPQHF,TGTGCCAGCAGTGATCAGGGTGTGGGTCAGCCCCAGCATTTT
NA,TRBJ2-7,TRBD1,TRBV27,CASSFRAGGYEQYF,TGTGCCAGCAGTTTCAGGGCAGGGGGCTACGAGCAGTACTTC
NA,TRBJ1-2,TRBD1,TRBV7-2,CASSLARTGSGYTF,TGTGCCAGCAGCTTAGCCAGGACAGGGAGCGGCTACACCTTC
NA,TRBJ1-1,TRBD1,TRBV28,CASSQLGQGQGGAFF,TGTGCCAGCAGCCAATTGGGACAGGGGCAGGGGGGGGCTTTCTTT
NA,TRBJ1-5,TRBD1,TRBV19,CASISGQGNQPQHF,TGTGCCAGTATTTCGGGACAGGGTAACCAGCCCCAGCATTTT
NA,TRBJ2-7,TRBD1,TRBV6-5,CASRRQGAYEQYF,TGTGCCAGCAGAAGACAGGGGGCCTACGAGCAGTACTTC
NA,TRBJ1-2,NA,TRBV27,CASSLGARLNYGYTF,TGTGCCAGCAGTTTAGGGGCTCGGCTGAACTATGGCTACACCTTC
NA,TRBJ2-7,TRBD1,TRBV6-5,CASSYWDSYEQYF,TGTGCCAGCAGTTACTGGGACAGCTACGAGCAGTACTTC
NA,TRBJ1-5,TRBD1,TRBV6-1,CASRGQGMGNQPQHF,TGTGCCAGCAGAGGACAGGGTATGGGCAATCAGCCCCAGCATTTT
NA,TRBJ1-2,NA,TRBV28,CASSPRGYGYTF,TGTGCCAGCAGTCCTCGAGGCTATGGCTACACCTTC
NA,TRBJ2-5,NA,TRBV19,CATASEDQETQYF,TGTGCCACCGCCAGCGAAGACCAAGAGACCCAGTACTTC
NA,TRBJ2-1,NA,TRBV6-5,CASSSGGGEQFF,TGTGCCAGCAGTTCCGGAGGTGGTGAGCAGTTCTTC
NA,TRBJ1-4,NA,TRBV28,CASRLRVANEKLFF,TGTGCCAGCAGACTCAGGGTAGCTAATGAAAAACTGTTTTTT
NA,TRBJ1-1,NA,TRBV2,CASKFQGPTEAFF,TGTGCCAGCAAATTCCAGGGTCCCACTGAAGCTTTCTTT
NA,TRBJ2-1,NA,TRBV20-1,CSASDLNEQFF,TGCAGTGCTTCGGACTTAAATGAGCAGTTCTTC
NA,TRBJ1-4,TRBD1,TRBV6-1,CASSEGTGFEKLFF,TGTGCCAGCAGTGAAGGGACAGGGTTTGAAAAACTGTTTTTT
NA,TRBJ2-3,NA,TRBV5-1,CASRTSGGASTDTQYF,TGCGCCAGCAGAACAAGCGGCGGAGCTAGCACAGATACGCAGTATTTT
NA,TRBJ2-5,NA,TRBV19,CASRSEEETQYF,TGTGCCAGTAGATCCGAGGAAGAGACCCAGTACTTC
NA,TRBJ2-1,TRBD2,TRBV5-5,CASSPGLAAEYNEQFF,TGTGCCAGCAGCCCGGGACTAGCGGCCGAATACAATGAGCAGTTCTTC
NA,TRBJ2-7,NA,TRBV2,CASSESLLPTYEQYF,TGTGCCAGCAGTGAATCCCTCCTACCCACCTACGAGCAGTACTTC
NA,TRBJ1-1,NA,TRBV7-8,CASSLVSGNTEAFF,TGTGCCAGCAGCTTAGTTTCAGGGAACACTGAAGCTTTCTTT
NA,TRBJ2-7,NA,TRBV30,CAWRTGHKASEQYF,TGTGCCTGGAGGACGGGACATAAAGCCTCCGAGCAGTACTTC
NA,TRBJ2-3,NA,TRBV11-3,CASSLYTTDTQYF,TGTGCCAGCAGCTTATATACAACAGATACGCAGTATTTT
NA,TRBJ2-7,TRBD2,TRBV4-2,CASSQEGSGIYEQYF,TGTGCCAGCAGCCAAGAAGGTAGCGGGATCTACGAGCAGTACTTC
NA,TRBJ1-5,TRBD1,TRBV19,CASSDRANQPQHF,TGTGCCAGCTCGGACAGGGCGAATCAGCCCCAGCATTTT
NA,TRBJ2-1,TRBD2,TRBV5-1,CASSLTSGRANEQFF,TGCGCCAGCAGCCTTACTAGCGGGAGGGCCAATGAGCAGTTCTTC
NA,TRBJ2-7,TRBD2,TRBV6-6,CASSYSSGRAEGEQYF,TGTGCCAGCAGTTACTCTAGCGGGAGGGCCGAGGGCGAGCAGTACTTC
NA,TRBJ1-5,TRBD1,TRBV2,CASSVSRDRSNIAPNQPQHF,TGTGCCAGCAGTGTGTCTCGGGACAGGTCGAATATAGCACCCAATCAGCCCCAGCATTTT
NA,TRBJ2-1,NA,TRBV23-1,CASGPLYNEQFF,TGCGCCAGCGGTCCTCTTTACAATGAGCAGTTCTTC
NA,TRBJ1-1,NA,TRBV7-2,CASSSRSYGAGKNTEAFF,TGTGCCAGCAGCTCAAGATCATATGGGGCGGGAAAGAACACTGAAGCTTTCTTT
NA,TRBJ1-5,TRBD1,TRBV7-9,CASSRRGDNQPQHF,TGTGCCAGCAGCCGCAGGGGGGACAATCAGCCCCAGCATTTT